The T cell receptor (beta chain) described here comes from a study of T cell responses to AZD1222 COVID-19 vaccine. Produced via immunoSEQ multiplex PCR; TCRdb's table is partial and in-frame only. This table has about 81,000 clones, approximately 85% appearing once. The clonotype was recovered from an adult who received the AZD1222 COVID-19 vaccine. Sequenced here: peripheral blood, sampled 28 days after the second AZD1222 dose.

The CDR3 sequence is CARSLMDRLYEQYF. Written as DNA, the CDR3 is TGTGCCAGAAGCTTGATGGACAGACTCTACGAGCAGTACTTC. The V gene is TRBV5-3, the J gene TRBJ2-7; D is perhaps TRBD1 (6 bases). TRBV5-3 is an ORF for which the function is uncertain. The CDR3 has 14 amino acids. Trimming removed 1 base at V and 3 bases at J, with 11 bases between.